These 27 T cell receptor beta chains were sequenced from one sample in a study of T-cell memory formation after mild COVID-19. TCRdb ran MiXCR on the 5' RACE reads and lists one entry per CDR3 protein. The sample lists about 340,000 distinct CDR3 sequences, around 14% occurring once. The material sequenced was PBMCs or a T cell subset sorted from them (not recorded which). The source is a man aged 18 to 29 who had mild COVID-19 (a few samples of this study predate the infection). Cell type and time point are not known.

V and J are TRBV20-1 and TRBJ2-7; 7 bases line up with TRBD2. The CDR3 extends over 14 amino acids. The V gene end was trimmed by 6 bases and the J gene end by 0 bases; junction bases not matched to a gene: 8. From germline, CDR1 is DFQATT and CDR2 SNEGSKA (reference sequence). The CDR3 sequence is CSAVTSASSYEQYF. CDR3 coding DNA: TGCAGTGCAGTCACTAGCGCCAGCTCCTACGAGCAGTACTTC.

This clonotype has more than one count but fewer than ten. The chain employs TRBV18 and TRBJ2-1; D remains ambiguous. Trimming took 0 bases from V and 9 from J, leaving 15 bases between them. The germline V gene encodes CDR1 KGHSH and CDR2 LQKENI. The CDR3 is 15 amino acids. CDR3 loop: CASSPPSKPMGEQFF. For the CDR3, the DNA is TGTGCCAGCTCACCACCGAGTAAGCCAATGGGTGAGCAGTTCTTC.

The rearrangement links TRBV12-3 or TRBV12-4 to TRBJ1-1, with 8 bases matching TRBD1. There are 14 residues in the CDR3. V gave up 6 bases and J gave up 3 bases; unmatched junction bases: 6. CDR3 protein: CASSYRGWYTEAFF. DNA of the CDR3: TGTGCCAGCAGCTACAGGGGGTGGTACACTGAAGCTTTCTTT.

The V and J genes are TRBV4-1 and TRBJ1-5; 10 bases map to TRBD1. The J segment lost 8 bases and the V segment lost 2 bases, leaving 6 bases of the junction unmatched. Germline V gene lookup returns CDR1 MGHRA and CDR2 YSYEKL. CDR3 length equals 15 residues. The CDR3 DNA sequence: TGCGCCAGCAGCCAACATGGGACAGGGGTTGAGCCCCAGCATTTT. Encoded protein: CASSQHGTGVEPQHF.

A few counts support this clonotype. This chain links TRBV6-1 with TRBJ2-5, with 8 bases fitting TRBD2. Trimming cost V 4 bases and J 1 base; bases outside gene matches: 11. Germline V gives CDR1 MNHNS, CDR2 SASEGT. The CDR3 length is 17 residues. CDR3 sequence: CASSVKRGPASQETQYF. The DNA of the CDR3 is TGTGCCAGCAGTGTAAAGCGGGGGCCGGCTTCCCAAGAGACCCAGTACTTC.

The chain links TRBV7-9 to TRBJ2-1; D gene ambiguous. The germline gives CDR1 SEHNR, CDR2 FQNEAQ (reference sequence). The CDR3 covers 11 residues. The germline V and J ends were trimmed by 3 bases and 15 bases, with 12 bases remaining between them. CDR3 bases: TGTGCCAGCAGCTTTCGAACAGACCCGTTCTTC. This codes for CASSFRTDPFF. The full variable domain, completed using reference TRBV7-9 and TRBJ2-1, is DTGVSQNPRHKITKRGQNVTFRCDPISEHNRLYWYRQTLGQGPEFLTYFQNEAQLEKSRLLSDRFSAERPKGSFSTLEIQRTEQGDSAMYLCASSFRTDPFFGPGTRLTVL.

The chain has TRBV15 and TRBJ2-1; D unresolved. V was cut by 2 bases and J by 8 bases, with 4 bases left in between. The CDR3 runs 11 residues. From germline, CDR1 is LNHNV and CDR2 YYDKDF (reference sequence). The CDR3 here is CATSRYHEQFF. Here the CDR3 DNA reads TGTGCCACCAGCAGATACCATGAGCAGTTCTTC.

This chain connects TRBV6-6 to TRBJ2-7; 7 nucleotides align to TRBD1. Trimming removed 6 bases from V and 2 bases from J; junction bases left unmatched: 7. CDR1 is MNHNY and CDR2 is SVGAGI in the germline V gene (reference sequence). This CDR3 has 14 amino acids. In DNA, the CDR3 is TGTGCCAGCAGCACAGGGGCCCAAACCTACGAGCAGTACGTC. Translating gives CASSTGAQTYEQYV.

As DNA, the CDR3 is TGTGCCAGCAGTGTTGAGGGAAAACTGTTTTTT. This codes for CASSVEGKLFF. This chain uses TRBV2 with TRBJ1-4, with D hard to call. V was cut by 4 bases and J by 10 bases, with 7 bases left in between. Germline CDR1 and CDR2: SNHLY and FYNNEI. CDR3 length: 11 amino acids. Full variable domain (remainder filled in from reference TRBV2 and TRBJ1-4): EPEVTQTPSHQVTQMGQEVILRCVPISNHLYFYWYRQILGQKVEFLVSFYNNEISEKSEIFDDQFSVERPDGSNFTLKIRSTKLEDSAMYFCASSVEGKLFFGSGTQLSVL.

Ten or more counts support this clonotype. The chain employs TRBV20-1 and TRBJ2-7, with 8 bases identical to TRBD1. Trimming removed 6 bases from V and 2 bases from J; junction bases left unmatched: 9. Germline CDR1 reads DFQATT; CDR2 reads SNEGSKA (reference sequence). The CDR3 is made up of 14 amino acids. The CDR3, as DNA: TGCAGTGCCCGGGGACAGGCGTCTACCTACGAGCAGTACGTC. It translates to CSARGQASTYEQYV.

CDR3 sequence (DNA): TGTGCCAGCTCATCAACGGACAGGGTTAATTCACCCCTCCACTTT. Translating gives CASSSTDRVNSPLHF. The V and J genes are TRBV18 and TRBJ1-6; 8 bases fit TRBD1. The CDR3 is 15 amino acids. V gave up 5 bases and J gave up 6 bases; unmatched junction bases: 6. Germline values: CDR1 KGHSH, CDR2 LQKENI. The full variable domain, with the rest looked up from reference TRBV18 and TRBJ1-6, is NAGVMQNPRHLVRRRGQEARLRCSPMKGHSHVYWYRQLPEEGLKFMVYLQKENIIDESGMPKERFSAEFPKEGPSILRIQQVVRGDSAAYFCASSSTDRVNSPLHFGNGTRLTVT.

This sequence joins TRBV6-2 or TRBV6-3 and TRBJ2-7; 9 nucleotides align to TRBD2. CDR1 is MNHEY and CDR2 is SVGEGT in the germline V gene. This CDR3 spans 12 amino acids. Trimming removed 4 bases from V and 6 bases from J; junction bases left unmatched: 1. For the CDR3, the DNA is TGTGCCAGCAGTTCTAGCGGGGCCGAGCAGTACTTC. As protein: CASSSSGAEQYF.

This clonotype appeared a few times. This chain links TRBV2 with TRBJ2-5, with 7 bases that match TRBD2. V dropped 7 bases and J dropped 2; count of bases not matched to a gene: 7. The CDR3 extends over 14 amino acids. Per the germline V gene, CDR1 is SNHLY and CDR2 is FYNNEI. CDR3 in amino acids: CASTGGFRQETQYF. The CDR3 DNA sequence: TGTGCCAGCACCGGGGGGTTCAGGCAAGAGACCCAGTACTTC.

This chain's CDR3 is CASSRAKGARTEAFF. The CDR3, as DNA: TGTGCCAGCAGCAGGGCCAAGGGGGCAAGGACTGAAGCTTTCTTT. This chain connects TRBV4-2 to TRBJ1-1, with 7 bases lining up with TRBD1. The length of the CDR3 is 15 residues. V lost 5 bases to trimming and J lost 5 bases; unmatched junction nucleotides: 11. Per the germline V gene, CDR1 is LGHNA and CDR2 is YNFKEQ.

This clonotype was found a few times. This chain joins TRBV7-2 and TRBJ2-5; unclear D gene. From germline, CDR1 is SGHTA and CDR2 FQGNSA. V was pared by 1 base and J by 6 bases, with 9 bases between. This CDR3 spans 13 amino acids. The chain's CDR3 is CASSLGQKQTQYF. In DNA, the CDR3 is TGTGCCAGCAGCTTAGGGCAGAAGCAGACCCAGTACTTC.

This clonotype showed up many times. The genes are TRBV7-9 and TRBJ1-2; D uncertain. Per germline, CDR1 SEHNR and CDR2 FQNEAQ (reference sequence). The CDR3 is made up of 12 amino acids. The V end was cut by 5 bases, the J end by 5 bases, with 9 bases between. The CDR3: CASSPDPYGYTF. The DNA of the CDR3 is TGTGCCAGCAGCCCGGACCCTTATGGCTACACCTTC.

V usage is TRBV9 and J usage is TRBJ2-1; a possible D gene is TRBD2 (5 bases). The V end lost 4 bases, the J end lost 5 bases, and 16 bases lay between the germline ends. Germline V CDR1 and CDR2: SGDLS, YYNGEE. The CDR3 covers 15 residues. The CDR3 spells CASSRLVSGDNEQFF. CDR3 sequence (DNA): TGTGCCAGCAGCCGTCTTGTGAGCGGAGACAATGAGCAGTTCTTC.

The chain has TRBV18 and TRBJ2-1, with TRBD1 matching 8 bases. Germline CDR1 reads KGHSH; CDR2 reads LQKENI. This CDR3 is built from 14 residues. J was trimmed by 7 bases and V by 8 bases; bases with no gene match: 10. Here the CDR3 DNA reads TGTGCCAGCCAGTCCGGACAGGGTACAAATGAGCAGTTCTTC. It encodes CASQSGQGTNEQFF.

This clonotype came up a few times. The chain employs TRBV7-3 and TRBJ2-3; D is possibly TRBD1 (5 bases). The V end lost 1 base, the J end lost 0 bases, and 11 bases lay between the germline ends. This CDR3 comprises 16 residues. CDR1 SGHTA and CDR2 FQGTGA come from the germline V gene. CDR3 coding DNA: TGTGCCAGCAGCTTAATCCCAGGGTATAGCACAGATACGCAGTATTTT. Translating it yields CASSLIPGYSTDTQYF.

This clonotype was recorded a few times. The CDR3, as DNA: TGTGCCAGCAGCCAATTGTGGGCCCAAGAGACCCAGTACTTC. Protein product: CASSQLWAQETQYF. This chain links TRBV14 with TRBJ2-5; no clear D. V was trimmed by 2 bases and J by 1 base, leaving 8 bases between them. CDR3 length: 14 amino acids. CDR1 is SGHDN and CDR2 is FVKESK in the germline V gene. The complete variable domain, with remaining parts taken from reference TRBV14 and TRBJ2-5, reads EAGVTQFPSHSVIEKGQTVTLRCDPISGHDNLYWYRRVMGKEIKFLLHFVKESKQDESGMPNNRFLAERTGGTYSTLKVQPAELEDSGVYFCASSQLWAQETQYFGPGTRLLVL.

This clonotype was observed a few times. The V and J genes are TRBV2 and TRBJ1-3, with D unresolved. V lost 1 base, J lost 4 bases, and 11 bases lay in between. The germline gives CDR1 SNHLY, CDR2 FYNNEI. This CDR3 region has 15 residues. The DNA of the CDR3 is TGTGCCAGCAGTGAAGAACGAGGGAGCGGAAACACCATATATTTT. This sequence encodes CASSEERGSGNTIYF.

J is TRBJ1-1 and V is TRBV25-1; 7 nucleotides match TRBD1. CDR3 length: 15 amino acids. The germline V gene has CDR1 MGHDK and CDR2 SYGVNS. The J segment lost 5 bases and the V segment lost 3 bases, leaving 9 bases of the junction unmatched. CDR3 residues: CASSEPGQRGTEAFF. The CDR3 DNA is TGTGCCAGCAGTGAGCCGGGACAGAGAGGGACTGAAGCTTTCTTT.

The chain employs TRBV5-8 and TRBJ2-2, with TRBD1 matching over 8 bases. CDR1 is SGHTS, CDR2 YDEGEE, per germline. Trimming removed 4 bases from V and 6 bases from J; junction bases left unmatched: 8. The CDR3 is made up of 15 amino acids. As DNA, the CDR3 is TGTGCCAGCAGCCACGGGACAGGCGCGTCCGGGGAGCTGTTTTTT. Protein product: CASSHGTGASGELFF.

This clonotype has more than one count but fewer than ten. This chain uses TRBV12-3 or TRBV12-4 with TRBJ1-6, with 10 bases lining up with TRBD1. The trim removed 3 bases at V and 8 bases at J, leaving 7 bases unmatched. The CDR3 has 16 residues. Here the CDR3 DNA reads TGTGCCAGCAGTTTTCTGTGGGGGACAGGGGATTCACCCCTCCACTTT. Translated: CASSFLWGTGDSPLHF.

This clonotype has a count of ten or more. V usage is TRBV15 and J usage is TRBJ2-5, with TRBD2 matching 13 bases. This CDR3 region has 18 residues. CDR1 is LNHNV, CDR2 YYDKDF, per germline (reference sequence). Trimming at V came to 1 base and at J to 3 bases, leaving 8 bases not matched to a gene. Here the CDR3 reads CATSRGLLAGGPEETQYF. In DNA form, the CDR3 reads TGTGCCACCAGCAGAGGCTTACTAGCGGGGGGGCCAGAAGAGACCCAGTACTTC.

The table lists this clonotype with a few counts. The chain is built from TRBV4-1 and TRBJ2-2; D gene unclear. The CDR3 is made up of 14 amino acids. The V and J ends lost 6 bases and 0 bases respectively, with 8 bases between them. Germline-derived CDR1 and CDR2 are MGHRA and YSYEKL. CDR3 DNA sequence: TGCGCCAGCAGAGCTGGGGCGAACACCGGGGAGCTGTTTTTT. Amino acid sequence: CASRAGANTGELFF.

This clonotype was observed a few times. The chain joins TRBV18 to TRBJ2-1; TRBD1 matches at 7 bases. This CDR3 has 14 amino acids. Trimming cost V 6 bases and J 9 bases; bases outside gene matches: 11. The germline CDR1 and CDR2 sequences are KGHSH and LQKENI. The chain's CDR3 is CASSFTGVDGEQFF. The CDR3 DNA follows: TGTGCCAGCTCGTTCACAGGGGTGGATGGTGAGCAGTTCTTC.